This TCR beta chain was recovered during a study of T cell responses to AZD1222 COVID-19 vaccine (dated by TCRdb to the early 2020s). Regarding the complete study: AZD1222 recipients given second doses at about 4 weeks or at about 12 weeks were pooled, since spike-specific TCR depth and breadth were not found to differ between the two schedules. A total of 230 to 250 trial participants underwent TCR sequencing, of whom roughly 210 had received two doses of AZD1222 and 26 had received two doses of the MenACWY control vaccine. Trial participants were enrolled by age into 18-55, 56-69 and 70-plus year subgroups, with about 150, 28 and 57 TCR-sequenced participants respectively. The paper as a whole reports these results and caveats: Conclusions about previously exposed vaccinees are limited, since just 5 to 7 AZD1222 recipients were seropositive for SARS-CoV-2 at baseline. Nearly half of unique spike-specific TCRs reportedly recognized epitopes outside regions mutated in the B.1.351 and B.1.1.7 variants. Participants were mostly white British, with more females than males. The authors suggested clonal diversity may have been underestimated. The 56-69-year group was small, and its depth increase did not reach significance, likely because of low power. Because no day 14 peak-response samples were available, repertoires were characterized only after the peak T cell response. A significant rise in spike-specific TCR breadth and depth was observed after two AZD1222 doses relative to day 0 and relative to MenACWY recipients. Vaccine-associated CD4 TCRs spanned the whole spike protein, with dominant responses in regions 160-218 and 743-854.

The CDR3 regions of human TCRbeta chains were subjected to immunosequencing. The authors' pipeline ran thus. TCRs in the repertoires were matched against a reference library of SARS-CoV-2-specific TCRs that had been generated with the MIRA antigen-specificity platform. Breadth was defined as the fraction of unique TCRs that were SARS-CoV-2-associated. Depth was defined as the fraction of total T cells that were SARS-CoV-2-associated. Each spike-specific TCR was assigned to its reactive spike region and to a CD4 or CD8 class using the MIRA data. Log10-transformed breadth and depth values were compared by one-way ANOVA with Sidak's multiple comparisons tests. Not all clones reach the TCRdb copy of this immuneACCESS table, which keeps in-frame sequences only. Checked studies attribute under half of the gap to unresolved V genes and leave the rest unexplained. The V and J calls and clone size come from that table; D and trimming were worked out from the DNA. The sample has about 150,000 clones on record, over 90% of them singletons. The leading ten clones occupy over 4% of the sample.

This clone was observed once. Its binding antigen is unknown. No base quality information exists; no much larger clone differs at one position. In light of the paper, this sample's time point label describes: baseline before first vaccination. Vaccinee samples came from UK trials COV001 and COV002, including a single-blind randomized controlled phase 2/3 trial of AZD1222 (ChAdOx1 nCoV-19) in healthy adults. For TCRbeta chain sequencing, PBMC samples from trial participants were taken at day 0 and at day 28 after the second dose. The clonotype originates from an adult in good health. Sequencing was performed on peripheral blood, taken on day 0 of AZD1222 vaccination.

For the CDR3, the sequence is CASSPGQGHQPQHF. The DNA sequence reads TGTGCCAGCAGTCCTGGCCAGGGCCATCAGCCCCAGCATTTT. In this chain, TRBV6-5 is recombined with TRBJ1-5; a weak D assignment points to TRBD1 (5 bases agree). Its CDR3 holds 14 amino acids, cysteine through phenylalanine. Here the CDR3 DNA is all that survives: 42 bases in frame from base 1. At the junction V is shortened by 5 bases and J by 5 bases, with 13 bases in between. The germline V gene gives CDR1 as MNHEY and CDR2 as SVGAGI.